This paragraph covers one T cell receptor (beta chain) sequence. This specimen belongs to a study of blood T cell repertoires in COVID-19. About the study: From T cells, B-cell-depleted T cells, or PBMCs came the material, which was cDNA or gDNA.

This CDR3 has 17 residues. Per germline, CDR1 SGHNT and CDR2 YYREEE (reference sequence). With V trimmed by 2 bases and J by 3 bases, 10 bases remained unmatched. Original processing methods: Amplification of reference gene primers was used by the study to estimate nucleated cell counts. Clones were sequenced by immunoSEQ multiplex PCR, and TCRdb holds only the in-frame ones, with some missing. V and J calls and clone size are given by that table; D and trimming were obtained from the DNA. The sample carries more than 25,000 clones, 89% recorded once. The sequence was collected from a human donor with acute or convalescent COVID-19. The donor label of this sample is uncertain. The material sequenced was peripheral blood. V and J are TRBV5-4 and TRBJ1-2, with 10 bases that match TRBD1. CDR3 in amino acids: CASSFDRGRRADYGYTF. The CDR3 DNA reads TGTGCCAGCAGCTTTGACAGGGGGCGACGAGCTGACTATGGCTACACCTTC. Full variable domain (missing parts from reference TRBV5-4 and TRBJ1-2): ETGVTQSPTHLIKTRGQQVTLRCSSQSGHNTVSWYQQALGQGPQFIFQYYREEENGRGNFPPRFSGLQFPNYSSELNVNALELDDSALYLCASSFDRGRRADYGYTFGSGTRLTVV.